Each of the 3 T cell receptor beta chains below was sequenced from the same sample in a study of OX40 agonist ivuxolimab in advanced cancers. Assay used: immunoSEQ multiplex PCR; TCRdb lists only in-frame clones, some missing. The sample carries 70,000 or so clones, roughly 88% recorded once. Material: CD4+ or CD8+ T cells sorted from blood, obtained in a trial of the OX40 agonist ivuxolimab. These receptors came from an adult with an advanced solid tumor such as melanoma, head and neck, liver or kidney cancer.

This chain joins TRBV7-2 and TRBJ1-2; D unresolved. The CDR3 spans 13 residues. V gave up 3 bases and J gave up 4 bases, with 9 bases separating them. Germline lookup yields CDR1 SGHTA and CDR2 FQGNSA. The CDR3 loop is CASSFRAPYGYTF. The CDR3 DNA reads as TGTGCCAGCAGCTTTAGAGCGCCCTATGGCTACACCTTC.

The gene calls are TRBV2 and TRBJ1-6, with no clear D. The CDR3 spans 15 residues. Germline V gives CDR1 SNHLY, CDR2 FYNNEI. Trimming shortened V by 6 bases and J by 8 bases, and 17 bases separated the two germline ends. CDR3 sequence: CASRSQVQDYSPLHF. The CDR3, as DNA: TGTGCCAGCAGGTCCCAGGTCCAGGATTATTCACCCCTCCACTTT.

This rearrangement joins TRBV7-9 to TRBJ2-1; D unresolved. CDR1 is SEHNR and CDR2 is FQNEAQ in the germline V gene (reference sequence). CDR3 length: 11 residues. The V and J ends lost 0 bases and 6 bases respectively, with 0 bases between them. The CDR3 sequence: CASSLANEQFF. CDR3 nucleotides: TGTGCCAGCAGCTTAGCCAATGAGCAGTTCTTC.